The entry below describes one T cell receptor beta chain. This sample is part of a study of T cell changes during pregnancy in multiple sclerosis. The V end lost 3 bases, the J end lost 1 base, and 6 bases lay between the germline ends. This CDR3 has 13 residues. Germline V gives CDR1 LNHDA, CDR2 SQIVND (reference sequence). This table comes from immunoSEQ multiplex PCR, and its TCRdb copy is limited to in-frame clones, with some not included. The sample comprises around 100,000 clones, roughly 90% of which are singletons, and 3.5% rests with the top ten. The specimen comprised peripheral blood, sampled after pregnancy. The V call is TRBV19, the J call TRBJ1-1; D gene unclear. The source of this sequence is a female donor with multiple sclerosis, enrolled in a pregnancy study. DNA of the CDR3: TGTGCCAGTAGTATTGGGCAGAACACTGAAGCTTTCTTT. Translated: CASSIGQNTEAFF.